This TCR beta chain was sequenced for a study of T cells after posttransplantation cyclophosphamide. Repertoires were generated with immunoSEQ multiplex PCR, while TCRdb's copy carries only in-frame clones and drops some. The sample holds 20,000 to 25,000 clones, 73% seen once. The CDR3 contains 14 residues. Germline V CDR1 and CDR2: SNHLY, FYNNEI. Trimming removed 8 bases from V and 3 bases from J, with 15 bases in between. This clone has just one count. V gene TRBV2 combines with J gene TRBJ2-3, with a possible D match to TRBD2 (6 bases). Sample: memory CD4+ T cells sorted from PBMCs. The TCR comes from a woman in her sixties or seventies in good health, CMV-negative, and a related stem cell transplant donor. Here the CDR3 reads CASAPGANTDTQYF. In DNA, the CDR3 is TGTGCCAGCGCCCCGGGAGCCAATACAGATACGCAGTATTTT.